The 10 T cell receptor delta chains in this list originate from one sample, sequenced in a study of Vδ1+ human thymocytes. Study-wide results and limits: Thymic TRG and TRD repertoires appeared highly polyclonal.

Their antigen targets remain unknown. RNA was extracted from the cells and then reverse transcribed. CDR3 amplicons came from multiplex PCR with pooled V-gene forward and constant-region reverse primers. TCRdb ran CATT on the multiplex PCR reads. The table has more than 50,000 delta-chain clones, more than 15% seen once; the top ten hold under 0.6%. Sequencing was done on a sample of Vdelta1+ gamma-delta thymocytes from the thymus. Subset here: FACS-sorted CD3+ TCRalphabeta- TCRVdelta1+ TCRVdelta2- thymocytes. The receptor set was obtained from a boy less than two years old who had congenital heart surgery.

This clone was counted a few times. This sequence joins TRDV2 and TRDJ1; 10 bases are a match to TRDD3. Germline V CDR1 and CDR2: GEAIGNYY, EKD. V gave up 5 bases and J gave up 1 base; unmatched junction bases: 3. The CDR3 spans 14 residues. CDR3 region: CACATGGFTDKLIF. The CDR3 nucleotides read TGTGCCTGTGCTACTGGGGGATTCACCGATAAACTCATCTTT.

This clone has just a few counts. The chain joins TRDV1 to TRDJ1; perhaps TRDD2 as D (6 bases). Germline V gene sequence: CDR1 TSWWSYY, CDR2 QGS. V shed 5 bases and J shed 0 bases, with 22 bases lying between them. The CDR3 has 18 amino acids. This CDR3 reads CALGLPQYARLYTDKLIF. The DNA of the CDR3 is TGTGCTCTTGGGCTTCCTCAATATGCGCGGCTTTACACCGATAAACTCATCTTT.

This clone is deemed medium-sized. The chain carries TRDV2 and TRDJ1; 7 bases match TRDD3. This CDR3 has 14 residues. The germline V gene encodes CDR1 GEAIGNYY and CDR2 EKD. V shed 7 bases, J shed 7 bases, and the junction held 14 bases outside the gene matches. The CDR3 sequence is CACVLGVISGKLIF. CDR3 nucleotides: TGTGCCTGCGTCCTGGGGGTTATCTCGGGTAAACTCATCTTT.

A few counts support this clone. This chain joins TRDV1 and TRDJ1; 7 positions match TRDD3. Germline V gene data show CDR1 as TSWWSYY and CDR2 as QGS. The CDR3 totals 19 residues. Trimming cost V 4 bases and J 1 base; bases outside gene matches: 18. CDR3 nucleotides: TGTGCTCTTGGGGCGATCGCACGTACTGGGGAAAGATGCACCGATAAACTCATCTTT. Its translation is CALGAIARTGERCTDKLIF.

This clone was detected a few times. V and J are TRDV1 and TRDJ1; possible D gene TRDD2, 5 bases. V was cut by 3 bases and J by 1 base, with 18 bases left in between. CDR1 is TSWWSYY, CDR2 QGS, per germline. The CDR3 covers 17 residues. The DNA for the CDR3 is TGTGCTCTTGGGGAGGCCTTCGGGTGGGTACTCACCGATAAACTCATCTTT. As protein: CALGEAFGWVLTDKLIF.

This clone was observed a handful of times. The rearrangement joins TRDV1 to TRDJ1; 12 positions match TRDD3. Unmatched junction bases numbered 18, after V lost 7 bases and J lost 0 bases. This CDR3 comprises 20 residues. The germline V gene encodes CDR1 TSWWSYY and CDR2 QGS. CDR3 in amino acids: CALELPVYWGIHPYTDKLIF. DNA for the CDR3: TGTGCTCTTGAACTACCCGTGTACTGGGGGATACACCCTTACACCGATAAACTCATCTTT.

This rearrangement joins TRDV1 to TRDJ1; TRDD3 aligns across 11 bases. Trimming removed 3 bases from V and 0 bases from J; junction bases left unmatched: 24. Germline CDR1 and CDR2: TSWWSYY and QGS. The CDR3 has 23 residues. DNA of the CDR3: TGTGCTCTTGGGGATATACCCGGGTTCGTACTGGGGGATAGGGGTGGGTACACCGATAAACTCATCTTT. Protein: CALGDIPGFVLGDRGGYTDKLIF.

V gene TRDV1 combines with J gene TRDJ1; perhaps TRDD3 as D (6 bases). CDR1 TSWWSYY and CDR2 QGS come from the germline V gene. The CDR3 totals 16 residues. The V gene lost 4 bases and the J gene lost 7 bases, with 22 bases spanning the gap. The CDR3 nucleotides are TGTGCTCTTGGGGCGCGCGCTGGGGAACACCTCCCTAAACTCATCTTT. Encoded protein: CALGARAGEHLPKLIF.

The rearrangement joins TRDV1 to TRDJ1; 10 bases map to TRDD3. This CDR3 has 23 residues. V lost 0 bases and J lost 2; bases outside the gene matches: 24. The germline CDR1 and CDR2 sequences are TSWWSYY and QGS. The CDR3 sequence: CALGELVPAARSRGIRRTDKLIF. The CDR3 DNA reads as TGTGCTCTTGGGGAACTAGTGCCCGCCGCAAGGTCTCGGGGGATACGACGGACCGATAAACTCATCTTT.

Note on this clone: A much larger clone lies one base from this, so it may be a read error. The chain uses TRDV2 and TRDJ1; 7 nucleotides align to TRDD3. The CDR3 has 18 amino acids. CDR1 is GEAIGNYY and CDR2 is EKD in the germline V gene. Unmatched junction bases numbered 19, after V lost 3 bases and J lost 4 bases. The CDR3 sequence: CACDHVLGIREGFDKLIF. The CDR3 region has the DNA TGTGCCTGTGACCACGTACTGGGGATTCGAGAGGGGTTCGATAAACTCATCTTT.